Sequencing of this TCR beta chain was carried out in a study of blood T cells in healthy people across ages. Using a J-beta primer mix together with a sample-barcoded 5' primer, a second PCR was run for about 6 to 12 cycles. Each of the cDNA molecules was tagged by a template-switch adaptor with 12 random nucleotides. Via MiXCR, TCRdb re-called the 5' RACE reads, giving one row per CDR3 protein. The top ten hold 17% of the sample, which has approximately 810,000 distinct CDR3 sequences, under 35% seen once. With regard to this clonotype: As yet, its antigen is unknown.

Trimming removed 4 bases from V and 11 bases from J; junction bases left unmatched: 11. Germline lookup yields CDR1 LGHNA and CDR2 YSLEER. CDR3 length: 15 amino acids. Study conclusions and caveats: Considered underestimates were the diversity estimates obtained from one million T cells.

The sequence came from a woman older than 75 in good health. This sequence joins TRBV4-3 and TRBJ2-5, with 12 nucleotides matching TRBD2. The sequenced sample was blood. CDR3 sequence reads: CASSPTSGGHNEQYF. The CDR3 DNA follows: TGCGCCAGCAGCCCGACTAGCGGGGGACACAATGAGCAGTACTTC.